These 28 T cell receptor beta chains were sequenced from one sample in a study of tissue T cells after allogeneic stem cell transplantation. Time point reported: mouse harvest day 7 after allogeneic transplant. Each mouse received 10^7 T-cell-depleted marrow cells plus 10^6 splenic CD5+ T cells by tail vein. TCRdb's table, derived via immunoSEQ multiplex PCR, lists solely in-frame clones and lacks some. The sample records thousands of clones, approximately 58% being singletons. Sequencing was performed on spleen. These receptors all come from a female BALB/c mouse given C57BL/6 T cells with graft-versus-host disease after an allogeneic hematopoietic cell transplant.

Of note for this clone: Gene and germline names: mouse. The read stops 1 residue short of the end of the CDR3; the missing end is completed from the germline J gene. J is TRBJ1-3 and V is TRBV13-2, with 8 bases lining up with TRBD1. V dropped 1 base and J dropped 1; count of bases not matched to a gene: 1. From germline, CDR1 is NNHNN and CDR2 SYGAGS (reference sequence). CDR3 length equals 15 residues. Partial CDR3 DNA: TGTGCCAGCGGTGATTCAGGGGGCTCTGGAAATACGCTCTAT. This translates into CASGDSGGSGNTLY. The CDR3 in its entirety is CASGDSGGSGNTLYF.

Remarks on this clone: The listed genes are named as in mouse. The CDR3 extends 1 residue past the end of the read, so its final part is completed from the germline J gene. This rearrangement joins TRBV13-1 to TRBJ2-5; D is perhaps TRBD1 (6 bases). V dropped 3 bases and J dropped 1 base, with 9 bases sitting between them. This CDR3 has 14 residues. Germline CDR1 reads NSHNY; CDR2 reads SYGAGN. CDR3 DNA, as far as it was read: TGTGCCAGCAGTGTCCAGGGGTACCAAGACACCCAGTAC. It codes for CASSVQGYQDTQY. The whole CDR3 protein reads CASSVQGYQDTQYF.

With respect to this clone: The germline and genes are mouse ones. Read sequence stops 1 residue before the CDR3 end, and the germline J gene provides the missing end. The genes are TRBV19 and TRBJ2-4; 8 bases map to TRBD1. The trim removed 6 bases at V and 1 base at J, leaving 4 bases unmatched. The CDR3 is 14 residues long. Per the germline V gene, CDR1 is FNHDT and CDR2 is SITEND (reference sequence). Partial CDR3 DNA: TGTGCCAGCAATCGACAGGGGCGTCAAAACACCTTGTAC. Its protein is CASNRQGRQNTLY. The CDR3 in its entirety is CASNRQGRQNTLYF.

About this clone: The germline and genes are mouse ones. The missing CDR3 end, 1 residue past where the read stops, is filled in from the germline J gene. The chain employs TRBV13-2 and TRBJ2-5; 11 bases are a match to TRBD2. CDR1 is NNHNN, CDR2 SYGAGS, per germline (reference sequence). The CDR3 is 15 residues long. The ends lost 3 bases at V and 4 bases at J; junction bases unmatched: 4. The CDR3 DNA, read in part, is TGTGCCAGCGGTGGGCCGGGACTGGGGGAAGACACCCAGTAC. The encoded protein is CASGGPGLGEDTQY. The CDR3, in full, reads CASGGPGLGEDTQYF.

This clone was recorded a few times. Mouse gene names and germline throughout. The read gets to within 1 residue of the CDR3 end, and the germline J gene fills in the rest. The chain recombines TRBV5 with TRBJ2-7; 10 bases match TRBD2. With 1 base clipped from V and 7 bases from J, the junction kept 4 bases outside the gene matches. Germline-derived CDR1 and CDR2 are LGHNA and YNLKQL (reference sequence). This CDR3 has 14 amino acids. CDR3 amino acids: CASSQGLGGREQYF. Incomplete CDR3 DNA: TGTGCCAGCAGCCAAGGGCTGGGGGGGCGAGAACAGTAC.

In regard to this clone: Gene and germline names: mouse. The CDR3 loop reads CASSLAGTGAAEVFF. The sequenced part of the CDR3 DNA is TGTGCAAGCAGCTTAGCGGGGACAGGGGCTGCAGAAGTCTTC. This chain links TRBV16 with TRBJ1-1; 10 bases line up with TRBD1. From the germline J gene comes the end of the CDR3, since the read stops 1 residue before it. The CDR3 extends over 15 amino acids. The ends lost 1 base at V and 6 bases at J; junction bases unmatched: 5. Germline assignment: CDR1 SGHSA and CDR2 FRNQAP.

By proportion, this clone is large (0.1 to 1%). Genes and germline come from the mouse. The read is 1 residue too short to cover the CDR3 end, so that end is filled in from the germline J gene. The chain links TRBV4 to TRBJ2-7; D is unclear. CDR3 length: 11 residues. In germline, CDR1 is LGHDT, CDR2 YNNKQL (reference sequence). The V gene lost 4 bases and the J gene lost 2 bases, with 3 bases spanning the gap. The CDR3 reads CASSLTYEQYF. The CDR3 DNA, read in part, is TGTGCCAGCAGCTTAACCTATGAACAGTAC.

In the case of this clone: Gene names are mouse gene names. This CDR3 is CAWSHGPTQYF. CDR3 bases read: TGTGCCTGGAGTCACGGCCCCACCCAGTAC. The chain carries TRBV31 and TRBJ2-5; D gene uncertain. The read is 1 residue too short to cover the CDR3 end, so that end is filled in from the germline J gene. The germline gives CDR1 GKSSPN, CDR2 SITVG. The CDR3 is made up of 11 amino acids. The V end lost 1 base, the J end lost 8 bases, and 7 bases lay between the germline ends.

As concerns this clone: Gene names refer to mouse genes. Read data end 1 residue before the CDR3 end; the end is taken from the germline J gene. The chain links TRBV4 to TRBJ2-7; D perhaps matches TRBD1 (6 bases). The CDR3 is 11 residues long. The V and J ends lost 8 bases and 3 bases respectively, with 8 bases between them. In germline, CDR1 is LGHDT, CDR2 YNNKQL (reference sequence). The sequenced part of the CDR3 DNA is TGTGCCAGCGGGGACAACTATGAACAGTAC. It specifies CASGDNYEQY. From start to end, the CDR3 is CASGDNYEQYF.

Of note for this clone: The genes and germline here are from mouse. The read gets to within 1 residue of the CDR3 end, and the germline J gene fills in the rest. This chain joins TRBV13-2 and TRBJ1-6; no clear D gene. TRBJ1-6 is designated an ORF whose function remains uncertain. The CDR3 runs 14 residues. The germline CDR1 and CDR2 sequences are NNHNN and SYGAGS (reference sequence). V lost 4 bases, J lost 0 bases, and 5 bases lay in between. The CDR3 sequence is CASGQASYNSPLYF. Partial CDR3 DNA: TGTGCCAGCGGTCAGGCTTCCTATAATTCGCCCCTCTAC.

This clone was picked up a small number of times. Gene labels here are mouse ones. The read halts 1 residue ahead of the CDR3 end, with the missing end drawn from the germline J gene. The rearrangement uses TRBV15 and TRBJ2-5, with TRBD1 identical over 7 bases. This CDR3 is built from 14 residues. Per germline, CDR1 SGHND and CDR2 FRSKSL. J gave up 4 bases and V 1 base, and 2 bases lay outside the gene matches. The part of the CDR3 DNA that was read is TGTGCCAGCAGTTTAGGACAGGGAAAAGACACCCAGTAC. It specifies CASSLGQGKDTQY. The full CDR3 sequence reads CASSLGQGKDTQYF.

On this clone itself: Gene names refer to mouse genes. The observed sequence ends 1 residue before the CDR3 terminus, with the missing tail filled in from the germline J gene. The rearrangement uses TRBV5 and TRBJ1-5; no clear D. This CDR3 contains 13 residues. CDR1 and CDR2 (germline): LGHNA, YNLKQL (reference sequence). The V end lost 3 bases, the J end lost 1 base, and 4 bases lay between the germline ends. The CDR3 protein is CASSQGNNQAPLF. The sequenced CDR3 bases are TGTGCCAGCAGCCAGGGGAACAACCAGGCTCCGCTT.

Turning to this clone: Gene names denote mouse genes. This chain's CDR3 is CASSQEADSGNTLYF. CDR3 DNA, as far as it was read: TGTGCCAGCAGCCAAGAAGCAGATTCTGGAAATACGCTCTAT. This chain uses TRBV2 with TRBJ1-3; D is ambiguous. The CDR3 end lies 1 residue beyond the end of the read and is filled in from the germline J gene. The CDR3 runs to 15 residues. The germline V gene encodes CDR1 LGHNA and CDR2 YSYQKL. Trimming took off 0 bases at V and 0 bases at J, with 6 bases between the two ends.

There are a few counts of this clone. Mouse names are used for the genes. The read ends 1 residue before the CDR3 terminus; that terminus is restored from the germline J gene. The chain has TRBV13-2 and TRBJ2-5; possibly TRBD1 for D (5 bases). Between the trimmed V and J ends, which lost 5 bases and 11 bases, there was a span of 12 bases. This CDR3 is built from 11 residues. Per germline, CDR1 NNHNN and CDR2 SYGAGS (reference sequence). The CDR3 sequence is CASGDTYDQYF. The covered CDR3 bases are TGTGCCAGCGGGGACACCTATGACCAGTAC.

On this clone: Genes and germline come from the mouse. The CDR3 goes on 1 residue after the read ends, and that part is filled in from the germline J gene. The chain is built from TRBV26 and TRBJ2-5; 10 bases align to TRBD2. V gave up 4 bases and J gave up 4 bases; unmatched junction bases: 5. The germline V gene encodes CDR1 KGHPV and CDR2 FQNQEV (reference sequence). The CDR3 sequence is 15 residues long. The covered CDR3 bases are TGTGCCAGCAGTCCGCACTGGGGGGGAAAAGACACCCAGTAC. This codes for CASSPHWGGKDTQY. The entire CDR3 reads CASSPHWGGKDTQYF.

This clone was counted between two and nine times. The gene names given are mouse names. The read gets to within 1 residue of the CDR3 end, and the germline J gene fills in the rest. The chain links TRBV14 to TRBJ2-7; possible D gene TRBD1, 6 bases. Trimming stripped 4 bases from V and 3 bases from J, with 8 bases between. In germline, CDR1 is SGHDT, CDR2 FRDEAV. The CDR3 covers 12 residues. The sequenced part of the CDR3 DNA is TGTGCCAGCAGTCGGGACAACTATGAACAGTAC. Translated: CASSRDNYEQY. The complete CDR3 protein is CASSRDNYEQYF. Using reference TRBV14 and TRBJ2-7 for the parts outside the CDR3, the full variable domain is EAGVTQSPRYAVLQEGQAVSFWCDPISGHDTLYWYQQPRDQGPQLLVYFRDEAVIDNSQLPSDRFSAVRPKGTNSTLKIQSAKQGDTATYLCASSRDNYEQYFGPGTRLTVL.

This clone counts as large (0.1 to 1%). The gene symbols are mouse symbols. The CDR3 end falls 1 residue outside the read, so it is completed with the germline J gene. The chain combines TRBV3 with TRBJ2-7; perhaps TRBD2 as D (5 bases). From germline, CDR1 is SNHLY and CDR2 FYNGKV (reference sequence). V lost 1 base and J lost 4, with 8 bases in between. The CDR3 is 13 amino acids. CDR3 DNA (partial): TGTGCCAGCAGCTTAGGTTGGGGTTATGAACAGTAC. Residues: CASSLGWGYEQY. From start to end, the CDR3 is CASSLGWGYEQYF.

The table lists this clone with a few counts. Genes here carry mouse names. The read finishes 1 residue shy of the CDR3 end, and the germline J gene is used to complete it. This chain connects TRBV19 to TRBJ2-7; D gene uncertain. Trimming took off 0 bases at V and 3 bases at J, with 7 bases between the two ends. The CDR3 loop spans 13 amino acids. Germline V CDR1 and CDR2: FNHDT, SITEND (reference sequence). The CDR3 reads CASSIDMVYEQYF. The CDR3 bases that were read are TGTGCCAGCAGTATAGATATGGTCTATGAACAGTAC.

Concerning this clone itself: Gene names are the mouse ones. The read ends 1 residue before the CDR3 terminus; that terminus is restored from the germline J gene. The chain recombines TRBV3 with TRBJ2-4; D gene ambiguous. CDR1 is SNHLY, CDR2 FYNGKV, per germline (reference sequence). Trimming left V 3 bases short and J 2 bases short, with 0 bases between. There are 11 residues in the CDR3. CDR3 loop: CASSFQNTLYF. The DNA read from the CDR3 is TGTGCCAGCAGCTTTCAAAACACCTTGTAC.

Points on this clone: Gene and germline names: mouse. The observed sequence ends 1 residue before the CDR3 terminus, with the missing tail filled in from the germline J gene. This chain uses TRBV2 with TRBJ2-2; 7 positions agree with TRBD2. The length of the CDR3 is 16 residues. The V and J ends lost 0 bases and 0 bases, in that order; junction bases with no gene match: 1. CDR1 is LGHNA and CDR2 is YSYQKL in the germline V gene. The CDR3 loop reads CASSQETGTNTGQLYF. The CDR3 bases that were read are TGTGCCAGCAGCCAAGAGACTGGGACAAACACCGGGCAGCTCTAC. Based on the CDR3 plus reference TRBV2 and TRBJ2-2, the full variable domain is DPKIIQKPKYLVAVTGSEKILICEQYLGHNAMYWYRQSAKKPLEFMFSYSYQKLMDNQTASSRFQPQSSKKNHLDLQITALKPDDSATYFCASSQETGTNTGQLYFGEGSKLTVL.

Points on this clone: Germline and genes here are mouse. The DNA ends 1 residue before the CDR3 does, and the rest of the CDR3 is filled in from the germline J gene. The rearrangement links TRBV3 to TRBJ2-7; no definite D call. V dropped 1 base and J dropped 4 bases, with 5 bases sitting between them. This CDR3 region has 12 residues. Germline values: CDR1 SNHLY, CDR2 FYNGKV (reference sequence). The CDR3 sequence is CASSLGQYEQYF. CDR3 DNA (partial): TGTGCCAGCAGCTTAGGGCAGTATGAACAGTAC. The full variable domain, rest sourced from reference TRBV3 and TRBJ2-7, is GPKVLQIPSHQIIDMGQMVTLNCDPVSNHLYFYWYKQILGQQMEFLVNFYNGKVMEKSKLFKDQFSVERPDGSYFTLKIQPTALEDSAVYFCASSLGQYEQYFGPGTRLTVL.

This clone has more than one count but fewer than ten. Any gene name here is a mouse gene name. The DNA ends 1 residue before the CDR3 does, and the rest of the CDR3 is filled in from the germline J gene. The rearrangement joins TRBV5 to TRBJ2-3; D possibly uses TRBD1 or TRBD2 (5 bases each). The ends were cut back, 4 bases at V and 3 bases at J, with 8 bases in the middle. Germline V gives CDR1 LGHNA, CDR2 YNLKQL (reference sequence). CDR3 length: 13 residues. The CDR3 bases that were read are TGTGCCAGCAGCCGGCGGGGGGCAGAAACGCTGTAT. As protein: CASSRRGAETLY. The full CDR3 protein is CASSRRGAETLYF.

Comments on this clone: The genes are named according to mouse. The CDR3 end falls 1 residue outside the read, so it is completed with the germline J gene. V is TRBV13-2 and J is TRBJ1-3; 8 bases map to TRBD1. From germline, CDR1 is NNHNN and CDR2 SYGAGS (reference sequence). V gave up 1 base and J gave up 0 bases; unmatched junction bases: 3. The CDR3 sequence is 16 residues long. The sequenced CDR3 bases are TGTGCCAGCGGTGATAGACAGGGGACTTCTGGAAATACGCTCTAT. This codes for CASGDRQGTSGNTLY. The entire CDR3 protein is CASGDRQGTSGNTLYF.

Concerning this clone: Gene names are the mouse ones. The read finishes 1 residue shy of the CDR3 end, and the germline J gene is used to complete it. V and J are TRBV3 and TRBJ2-7; 10 bases match TRBD2. The trim removed 5 bases at V and 0 bases at J, leaving 4 bases unmatched. Germline CDR1 is SNHLY and CDR2 is FYNGKV (reference sequence). The CDR3 has 15 amino acids. The sequenced part of the CDR3 DNA is TGTGCCAGCAGCCCGGGACTGGGGAGCTCCTATGAACAGTAC. It yields the protein CASSPGLGSSYEQY. The CDR3 in its entirety is CASSPGLGSSYEQYF.

Notes on this clone: The listed genes are named as in mouse. The CDR3 end lies 1 residue beyond the end of the read and is filled in from the germline J gene. V gene TRBV13-3 combines with J gene TRBJ1-1, with no clear D. Germline CDR1 and CDR2: NNHDY and SYVADS. There are 13 residues in the CDR3. V shed 5 bases and J shed 1 base, with 9 bases lying between them. The CDR3 bases that were read are TGTGCCAGCAGGGGTGGAGGAAACACAGAAGTCTTC. Translating it yields CASRGGGNTEVF. The CDR3, in full, reads CASRGGGNTEVFF.

In regard to this clone: The germline and genes are mouse ones. The read terminates 1 residue before the CDR3 end, so the remaining end is supplied by the germline J gene. V is TRBV5 and J is TRBJ2-5; 13 nucleotides line up with TRBD2. The germline CDR1 and CDR2 sequences are LGHNA and YNLKQL (reference sequence). V trimming: 2 bases; J trimming: 6 bases; junction bases outside the gene matches: 2. The CDR3 is 15 amino acids. The CDR3 DNA, read in part, is TGTGCCAGCAGCCAACCGGGACTGGGGGGGGACACCCAGTAC. This translates into CASSQPGLGGDTQY. In full, the CDR3 is CASSQPGLGGDTQYF.

This clone is a singleton in its sample. The genes and germline here are from mouse. With the read ending 1 residue before the CDR3 end, the germline J gene is used to fill in that end. This chain joins TRBV4 and TRBJ2-2; 9 bases map to TRBD1. CDR3 length: 14 residues. Looked up from germline, CDR1 is LGHDT and CDR2 is YNNKQL (reference sequence). J gave up 5 bases and V 5 bases, and 3 bases lay outside the gene matches. The sequenced CDR3 bases are TGTGCCAGCAGCCCTGACAGGGGGACCGGGCAGCTCTAC. It codes for CASSPDRGTGQLY. The whole CDR3 protein reads CASSPDRGTGQLYF.

In the case of this clone: The genes are named according to mouse. The CDR3 loop is CASSPDRVGNTLYF. The CDR3 DNA, read in part, is TGTGCAAGCAGCCCGGACAGGGTTGGAAATACGCTCTAT. This rearrangement joins TRBV16 to TRBJ1-3; 8 bases fit TRBD1. The observed sequence ends 1 residue before the CDR3 terminus, with the missing tail filled in from the germline J gene. Germline lookup yields CDR1 SGHSA and CDR2 FRNQAP. J was trimmed by 3 bases and V by 5 bases; bases with no gene match: 3. The CDR3 has 14 amino acids.